These 18 T cell receptor beta chains came from one sample sequenced in a study of T-cell reconstitution after alpha-beta-depleted transplantation in children. Library preparation (for TCRbeta) was performed with unique molecular identifiers. TCRdb re-derived calls from the PCR reads in MiXCR, one entry per CDR3 protein. The sample lists 100,000 or so distinct CDR3 sequences; around 5.9% were seen once. The sequencing here drew on PBMCs, mostly from graft donor cells, taken 60 days after TCRalphabeta/CD19-depleted stem cell transplant. The source is a female patient aged 2-9 years who had a stem cell transplant for Fanconi anemia, so the T cells may come from the graft donor.

The V call is TRBV7-2, the J call TRBJ2-4, with 7 positions matching TRBD1. The length of the CDR3 is 13 residues. After removal of 3 bases from V and 5 bases from J, the junction contained 1 base not matched to a gene. CDR1 SGHTA and CDR2 FQGNSA come from the germline V gene. The CDR3 is CASSFTGENIQYF. CDR3 DNA: TGTGCCAGCAGCTTTACAGGGGAAAACATTCAGTACTTC. The full variable domain, rest sourced from reference TRBV7-2 and TRBJ2-4, is GAGVSQSPSNKVTEKGKDVELRCDPISGHTALYWYRQSLGQGLEFLIYFQGNSAPDKSGLPSDRFSAERTGGSVSTLTIQRTQQEDSAVYLCASSFTGENIQYFGAGTRLSVL.

CDR3 nucleotide sequence: TGCGCCAGCAGCCCGAGACAGGGGGCGGCCAAAAACATTCAGTACTTC. It translates to CASSPRQGAAKNIQYF. The chain links TRBV4-1 to TRBJ2-4; TRBD1 aligns across 10 bases. Germline V gene lookup returns CDR1 MGHRA and CDR2 YSYEKL. The J segment lost 1 base and the V segment lost 4 bases, leaving 4 bases of the junction unmatched. CDR3 size: 16 residues.

This rearrangement joins TRBV9 to TRBJ2-3, with 10 bases lining up with TRBD2. CDR3 length: 15 amino acids. CDR1 is SGDLS and CDR2 is YYNGEE in the germline V gene. V dropped 3 bases and J dropped 3; count of bases not matched to a gene: 4. CDR3 in DNA: TGTGCCAGCAGCGATCTAGCGGGAGTGACAGATACGCAGTATTTT. Translating it yields CASSDLAGVTDTQYF.

The chain has TRBV7-2 and TRBJ2-3; TRBD1 aligns across 8 bases. The germline V gene encodes CDR1 SGHTA and CDR2 FQGNSA. Trimming took 6 bases from V and 5 from J; bases not matched to a gene: 10. This CDR3 spans 15 amino acids. DNA for the CDR3: TGTGCCAGCAGTTTTAGACAGGGGCGGGTAGATACGCAGTATTTT. Residues: CASSFRQGRVDTQYF.

Ten or more counts support this clonotype. The CDR3 DNA sequence: TGTGCCAGCAGTCAACGACAGATGTCCTACGAGCAGTACTTC. Amino acids: CASSQRQMSYEQYF. The chain links TRBV6-1 to TRBJ2-7; D possibly corresponds to TRBD1 (5 bases). The V end lost 5 bases, the J end lost 1 base, and 12 bases lay between the germline ends. Germline CDR1 MNHNS, CDR2 SASEGT. This CDR3 spans 14 amino acids.

This chain uses TRBV7-2 with TRBJ2-5; maybe TRBD2 (6 bases). The CDR3 sequence is 15 residues long. V gave up 5 bases and J gave up 2 bases, with 15 bases separating them. CDR1 is SGHTA, CDR2 FQGNSA, per germline. The CDR3 DNA is TGTGCCAGCAGCCTCGCCGGGGGTCGACAAGAGACCCAGTACTTC. Translated: CASSLAGGRQETQYF.

This clonotype occurred many times. The chain's CDR3 is CSARVTGGPGELFF. For the CDR3, the DNA is TGCAGTGCTAGAGTCACGGGGGGGCCCGGGGAGCTGTTTTTT. This chain uses TRBV20-1 with TRBJ2-2, with TRBD2 matching over 8 bases. Germline CDR1 and CDR2: DFQATT and SNEGSKA (reference sequence). The V segment lost 1 base and the J segment 6 bases; nucleotides outside the gene matches: 4. The CDR3 totals 14 residues.

This rearrangement joins TRBV28 to TRBJ2-1; 8 positions agree with TRBD2. V shed 3 bases and J 9 bases; nucleotides not matched to a gene: 13. Germline V gene data show CDR1 as MDHEN and CDR2 as SYDVKM. The CDR3 is 16 residues long. The CDR3 loop reads CASSFSRTSFLGEQFF. Here the CDR3 DNA reads TGTGCCAGCAGTTTTAGTAGGACTAGCTTTTTGGGTGAGCAGTTCTTC.

This clonotype was found many times. The V gene is TRBV12-3 or TRBV12-4, the J gene TRBJ1-1; D is unresolved. Trimming removed 3 bases at V and 10 bases at J, with 12 bases between. The CDR3 consists of 12 residues. The CDR3 loop is CASSFAAAGAFF. CDR3 DNA: TGTGCCAGCAGTTTTGCCGCGGCAGGAGCTTTCTTT.

This clonotype was seen many times. V and J are TRBV7-6 and TRBJ2-2, with D possibly being TRBD1 or TRBD2 (5 bases each). The CDR3 has 16 amino acids. Germline V gene sequence: CDR1 SGHVS, CDR2 FNYEAQ. Deletions cut 1 base from V and 0 bases from J, with 9 bases between. CDR3 sequence: CASSLVGRSNTGELFF. The CDR3 DNA sequence: TGTGCCAGCAGCTTAGTGGGACGGTCGAACACCGGGGAGCTGTTTTTT.

There are many counts of this clonotype. This chain uses TRBV4-1 with TRBJ2-5; D not resolved. The CDR3 covers 14 residues. Germline-derived CDR1 and CDR2 are MGHRA and YSYEKL. Trimming removed 6 bases from V and 2 bases from J, with 13 bases in between. The CDR3 is CASSRDQVQETQYF. In DNA, the CDR3 is TGCGCCAGCAGTCGCGATCAGGTTCAAGAGACCCAGTACTTC.

The table lists this clonotype with many counts. V gene TRBV7-2 combines with J gene TRBJ2-5; D may match TRBD1 or TRBD2 (5 bases each). Between the trimmed V and J ends, which lost 5 bases and 7 bases, there was a span of 23 bases. The CDR3 totals 16 residues. Per germline, CDR1 SGHTA and CDR2 FQGNSA. The CDR3 coding sequence is TGTGCCAGCAGCCCCCGCCGGACCGGGACCCACCTGACCCAGTACTTC. Translated: CASSPRRTGTHLTQYF.

This clonotype was counted a few times. This chain links TRBV28 with TRBJ2-1, with 7 positions matching TRBD1. CDR1 is MDHEN and CDR2 is SYDVKM in the germline V gene. The CDR3 is made up of 14 amino acids. The V segment lost 7 bases and the J segment 5 bases; nucleotides outside the gene matches: 8. The CDR3 protein is CASISGGVHNEQFF. The DNA of the CDR3 is TGTGCCAGCATTTCAGGGGGTGTCCACAATGAGCAGTTCTTC. Supplemented by reference TRBV28 and TRBJ2-1, the full variable domain reads DVKVTQSSRYLVKRTGEKVFLECVQDMDHENMFWYRQDPGLGLRLIYFSYDVKMKEKGDIPEGYSVSREKKERFSLILESASTNQTSMYLCASISGGVHNEQFFGPGTRLTVL.

This clonotype was picked up many times. The chain combines TRBV7-3 with TRBJ2-1; D is ambiguous. Between the trimmed V and J ends, which lost 4 bases and 0 bases, there was a span of 13 bases. The germline gives CDR1 SGHTA, CDR2 FQGTGA. This CDR3 spans 16 amino acids. CDR3 DNA sequence: TGTGCCAGCAGCTCGTCTATGATTAGCTCCTACAATGAGCAGTTCTTC. Its translation is CASSSSMISSYNEQFF. Drawing the rest from reference TRBV7-3 and TRBJ2-1, the complete variable domain is GAGVSQTPSNKVTEKGKYVELRCDPISGHTALYWYRQSLGQGPEFLIYFQGTGAADDSGLPNDRFFAVRPEGSVSTLKIQRTERGDSAVYLCASSSSMISSYNEQFFGPGTRLTVL.

This clonotype has a count of ten or more. The V and J genes are TRBV5-1 and TRBJ2-3, with 11 bases aligning to TRBD2. Germline V CDR1 and CDR2: SGHRS, YFSETQ. V trimming: 0 bases; J trimming: 2 bases; junction bases outside the gene matches: 2. The CDR3 has 16 residues. CDR3 coding DNA: TGCGCCAGCAGCTTGGTGGGACTAGCGGACACAGATACGCAGTATTTT. This encodes CASSLVGLADTDTQYF.

This clonotype was recorded at least ten times. The chain joins TRBV9 to TRBJ2-1, with TRBD1 matching over 9 bases. The CDR3 runs 19 residues. Germline lookup yields CDR1 SGDLS and CDR2 YYNGEE. V gave up 3 bases and J gave up 1 base; unmatched junction bases: 14. The chain's CDR3 is CASSARPPGQGVSYNEQFF. CDR3 DNA sequence: TGTGCCAGCAGCGCCCGCCCCCCGGGACAGGGAGTTTCCTACAATGAGCAGTTCTTC.

This clonotype showed up just a few times. The rearrangement links TRBV14 to TRBJ2-5; D is ambiguous. Germline V lookup: CDR1 SGHDN, CDR2 FVKESK. This CDR3 has 16 amino acids. V was trimmed by 2 bases and J by 2 bases, leaving 15 bases between them. In nucleotides, the CDR3 is TGTGCCAGCAGCCAATTAGCATCTACGATTCAAGAGACCCAGTACTTC. This translates into CASSQLASTIQETQYF.

This chain links TRBV9 with TRBJ1-4; a weak D match, TRBD1 (5 bases). CDR1 is SGDLS, CDR2 YYNGEE, per germline. Trimming stripped 3 bases from V and 11 bases from J, with 11 bases between. The CDR3 is made up of 12 amino acids. In DNA, the CDR3 is TGTGCCAGCAGCGCGGTGGGGGACAAACTGTTTTTT. It codes for CASSAVGDKLFF.